These 31 T cell receptor beta chains were all obtained from the same sample, sequenced in a study of blood T cell repertoires in COVID-19. Measured with immunoSEQ multiplex PCR; TCRdb has only the in-frame clones, and not every one. The sample holds 100,000 to 150,000 clones, 86% seen once. Sequencing was performed on PBMCs or T cells enriched from blood (not recorded which). Every receptor here comes from a woman between 50 and 59 years old who had recovered from COVID-19.

This chain joins TRBV7-9 and TRBJ1-5; D is possibly TRBD1 (6 bases). The CDR3 covers 13 residues. V lost 5 bases and J lost 5, with 10 bases in between. Germline V gives CDR1 SEHNR, CDR2 FQNEAQ (reference sequence). The CDR3 DNA follows: TGTGCCAGCAGCCCGACAGGAGATCAGCCCCAGCATTTT. Protein sequence: CASSPTGDQPQHF.

J is TRBJ2-1 and V is TRBV18; D may be TRBD2 (6 bases). CDR1 KGHSH and CDR2 LQKENI come from the germline V gene. The length of the CDR3 is 14 residues. Trimming stripped 6 bases from V and 3 bases from J, with 12 bases between. This CDR3 is CASSPPGDYNEQFF. The CDR3, as DNA: TGTGCCAGCTCCCCCCCGGGGGACTACAATGAGCAGTTCTTC. Drawing the rest from reference TRBV18 and TRBJ2-1, the complete variable domain is NAGVMQNPRHLVRRRGQEARLRCSPMKGHSHVYWYRQLPEEGLKFMVYLQKENIIDESGMPKERFSAEFPKEGPSILRIQQVVRGDSAAYFCASSPPGDYNEQFFGPGTRLTVL.

This clone was observed a handful of times. V usage is TRBV27 and J usage is TRBJ1-5; D is ambiguous. Germline values: CDR1 MNHEY, CDR2 SMNVEV (reference sequence). V lost 3 bases and J 0 bases, leaving 30 bases between the germline ends. CDR3 size: 22 residues. The CDR3 is CASSFPSLTPQETLGSNQPQHF. For the CDR3, the DNA is TGTGCCAGCAGTTTTCCTAGCTTAACTCCCCAAGAGACCTTGGGTAGCAATCAGCCCCAGCATTTT.

V is TRBV6-5 and J is TRBJ2-7; D call uncertain. CDR1 and CDR2 (germline): MNHEY, SVGAGI. The CDR3 consists of 13 residues. V was pared by 7 bases and J by 0 bases, with 10 bases between. CDR3 residues: CASMIAPSYEQYF. The CDR3 DNA is TGTGCCAGCATGATAGCCCCCTCCTACGAGCAGTACTTC.

The V call is TRBV6-2 or TRBV6-3, the J call TRBJ2-2; D uncertain. The CDR3 is made up of 13 amino acids. The ends were cut back, 5 bases at V and 5 bases at J, with 9 bases in the middle. From germline, CDR1 is MNHEY and CDR2 SVGEGT. Here the CDR3 reads CASSLRETGELFF. The CDR3 DNA sequence: TGTGCCAGCAGTCTTCGAGAAACCGGGGAGCTGTTTTTT.

The genes are TRBV6-5 and TRBJ2-2, with 8 bases matching TRBD1. CDR1 is MNHEY and CDR2 is SVGAGI in the germline V gene. Germline trimming cut 10 bases from V and 5 bases from J; bases unmatched to any gene: 12. The CDR3 loop spans 15 amino acids. CDR3 DNA: TGTGCCACGCGGCCCAGGGGGCTAGGAACCGGGGAGCTGTTTTTT. This encodes CATRPRGLGTGELFF.

This clone was observed a single time. The chain links TRBV18 to TRBJ1-1; maybe TRBD1 (5 bases). Trimming stripped 3 bases from V and 1 base from J, with 9 bases between. Germline CDR1 is KGHSH and CDR2 is LQKENI. The CDR3 is 14 residues long. The DNA for the CDR3 is TGTGCCAGCTCACCGACAGATCAGAACACTGAAGCTTTCTTT. Translated: CASSPTDQNTEAFF.

The chain employs TRBV7-8 and TRBJ2-7, with D maybe TRBD1 (5 bases). Germline V gene data show CDR1 as SGHVS and CDR2 as FQNEAQ. The CDR3 spans 14 residues. Trimming stripped 0 bases from V and 5 bases from J, with 11 bases between. CDR3 sequence: CASSLAAGKNEQYF. CDR3 sequence (DNA): TGTGCCAGCAGCTTAGCGGCAGGGAAAAACGAGCAGTACTTC.

The chain carries TRBV2 and TRBJ2-1, with TRBD1 matching over 8 bases. The germline V gene has CDR1 SNHLY and CDR2 FYNNEI. The ends lost 4 bases at V and 3 bases at J; junction bases unmatched: 5. The CDR3 is 15 residues long. The CDR3: CASSGSGGLYNEQFF. The DNA of the CDR3 is TGTGCCAGCAGTGGGTCAGGGGGCCTCTACAATGAGCAGTTCTTC.

V and J are TRBV7-9 and TRBJ1-5; a possible D gene is TRBD1 (6 bases). Germline CDR1 is SEHNR and CDR2 is FQNEAQ (reference sequence). The CDR3 has 12 residues. The ends were cut back, 3 bases at V and 9 bases at J, with 9 bases in the middle. The CDR3 here is CASSFATGPQHF. CDR3 bases: TGTGCCAGCAGCTTCGCGACAGGGCCCCAGCATTTT. The whole variable domain, remainder taken from reference TRBV7-9 and TRBJ1-5, is DTGVSQNPRHKITKRGQNVTFRCDPISEHNRLYWYRQTLGQGPEFLTYFQNEAQLEKSRLLSDRFSAERPKGSFSTLEIQRTEQGDSAMYLCASSFATGPQHFGDGTRLSIL.

This rearrangement joins TRBV7-2 to TRBJ2-2; TRBD2 matches 7 bases. The CDR3 loop spans 15 amino acids. The J segment lost 1 base and the V segment lost 3 bases, leaving 2 bases of the junction unmatched. The germline V gene encodes CDR1 SGHTA and CDR2 FQGNSA. In DNA, the CDR3 is TGTGCCAGCAGCTTTAGCGGGCAGAACACCGGGGAGCTGTTTTTT. It is translated as CASSFSGQNTGELFF. The variable domain in full, completed from reference TRBV7-2 and TRBJ2-2, reads GAGVSQSPSNKVTEKGKDVELRCDPISGHTALYWYRQSLGQGLEFLIYFQGNSAPDKSGLPSDRFSAERTGGSVSTLTIQRTQQEDSAVYLCASSFSGQNTGELFFGEGSRLTVL.

DNA for the CDR3: TGTGCCAGCAGGGGGCAGGGGGCGGGACACTCTTATGGCTACACCTTC. Translated: CASRGQGAGHSYGYTF. The genes are TRBV5-4 and TRBJ1-2; TRBD1 matches 8 bases. With 5 bases clipped from V and 5 bases from J, the junction kept 14 bases outside the gene matches. The CDR3 runs to 16 residues. Germline loops: CDR1 SGHNT, CDR2 YYREEE (reference sequence).

V usage is TRBV28 and J usage is TRBJ1-1; D unresolved. The germline CDR1 and CDR2 sequences are MDHEN and SYDVKM. The CDR3 sequence is 16 residues long. The V end lost 6 bases, the J end lost 3 bases, and 20 bases lay between the germline ends. The CDR3, as DNA: TGTGCCAGCAGCCTCTGGGGAGACCTAACTTACACTGAAGCTTTCTTT. Protein product: CASSLWGDLTYTEAFF.

As DNA, the CDR3 is TGTGCCAGCTCATGGGCAGGGATGAACACTGAAGCTTTCTTT. It yields the protein CASSWAGMNTEAFF. V gene TRBV18 combines with J gene TRBJ1-1, with a possible D match to TRBD1 (5 bases). CDR1 is KGHSH and CDR2 is LQKENI in the germline V gene. Trimming took 5 bases from V and 0 from J, leaving 10 bases between them. This CDR3 is built from 14 residues.

This clone was observed a single time. The V call is TRBV2, the J call TRBJ2-7, with D possibly TRBD2 on 7 matching bases. The germline CDR1 and CDR2 sequences are SNHLY and FYNNEI. The germline V and J ends were trimmed by 8 bases and 6 bases, with 17 bases remaining between them. This CDR3 has 13 amino acids. As DNA, the CDR3 is TGTGCCAGCTCCAGGGGAGGGCGAGGCGAGCAGTACTTC. It yields the protein CASSRGGRGEQYF.

The chain carries TRBV10-1 and TRBJ2-7; TRBD2 aligns across 8 bases. Germline V lookup: CDR1 WNHNN, CDR2 SYGVQD (reference sequence). V was clipped by 3 bases and J by 5 bases; unmatched bases: 6. The length of the CDR3 is 14 residues. The CDR3 here is CASSDRLARDEQYF. The CDR3 DNA reads TGCGCCAGCAGTGACAGACTAGCGAGGGACGAGCAGTACTTC.

V is TRBV10-1 and J is TRBJ2-1; 9 nucleotides match TRBD2. Germline CDR1 is WNHNN and CDR2 is SYGVQD (reference sequence). This CDR3 spans 15 amino acids. Trimming at V came to 2 bases and at J to 6 bases, leaving 5 bases not matched to a gene. The chain's CDR3 is CASSEGLAWGNEQFF. DNA of the CDR3: TGCGCCAGCAGTGAGGGACTAGCGTGGGGCAATGAGCAGTTCTTC.

This chain connects TRBV5-4 to TRBJ1-5; TRBD1 matches at 7 bases. The CDR3 contains 14 residues. Germline trimming cut 4 bases from V and 0 bases from J; bases unmatched to any gene: 1. Germline assignment: CDR1 SGHNT and CDR2 YYREEE (reference sequence). CDR3 nucleotides: TGTGCCAGCAGCACAGGGGCTAGCAATCAGCCCCAGCATTTT. Translated: CASSTGASNQPQHF.

The genes are TRBV20-1 and TRBJ1-5, with unresolved D. The CDR3 sequence is 13 residues long. Trimming took 3 bases from V and 2 from J, leaving 8 bases between them. CDR1 DFQATT and CDR2 SNEGSKA come from the germline V gene (reference sequence). The CDR3 DNA follows: TGCAGTGCTAGTAGCGGAGGCAATCAGCCCCAGCATTTT. This sequence encodes CSASSGGNQPQHF.

V is TRBV3-1 (or the pseudogene TRBV3-2) and J is TRBJ2-3; 13 nucleotides agree with TRBD2. The ends lost 4 bases at V and 4 bases at J; junction bases unmatched: 11. The CDR3 loop spans 18 amino acids. From germline, CDR1 is LGHDT and CDR2 YNNKEL (reference sequence). CDR3 sequence reads: CASSLRLAGGVTADTQYF. Written as DNA, the CDR3 is TGTGCCAGCAGCCTCCGACTAGCGGGGGGTGTAACGGCAGATACGCAGTATTTT.

In regard to this clone: Other DNA sequences of this sample code for an identical CDR3. This chain connects TRBV20-1 to TRBJ1-1; the D is unclear. Germline values: CDR1 DFQATT, CDR2 SNEGSKA (reference sequence). V shed 3 bases and J shed 4 bases, with 6 bases lying between them. The CDR3 has 11 amino acids. In DNA form, the CDR3 reads TGCAGTGCTAGGCCAGGCACTGAAGCTTTCTTT. It yields the protein CSARPGTEAFF.

The table lists this clone with a few counts. CDR3 in DNA: TGTGCCAGCAGCCCTCGCGGGGAAGGGCAGTATTTT. Translated: CASSPRGEGQYF. The chain joins TRBV7-8 to TRBJ2-3; D possibly corresponds to TRBD2 (6 bases). The CDR3 loop spans 12 amino acids. Germline V lookup: CDR1 SGHVS, CDR2 FQNEAQ. V gave up 5 bases and J gave up 11 bases, with 14 bases separating them.

This clone came up a few times. V is TRBV3-1 (or the pseudogene TRBV3-2) and J is TRBJ1-6, with 8 bases matching TRBD1. V lost 1 base, J lost 7 bases, and 6 bases stayed unmatched. In germline, CDR1 is LGHDT, CDR2 YNNKEL (reference sequence). The CDR3 totals 16 residues. Here the CDR3 DNA reads TGTGCCAGCAGCCAAGGTGACAGGGGAGGCAATTCACCCCTCCACTTT. Its protein is CASSQGDRGGNSPLHF.

The V and J genes are TRBV30 and TRBJ1-6; D remains ambiguous. V was cut by 1 base and J by 7 bases, with 5 bases left in between. This CDR3 has 12 residues. CDR1 is GTSNPN and CDR2 is SVGIG in the germline V gene (reference sequence). Here the CDR3 DNA reads TGTGCCTGGAGTGGGGCCAATTCACCCCTCCACTTT. Encoded protein: CAWSGANSPLHF.

This clone was detected once. The chain recombines TRBV5-5 with TRBJ1-6; D may be TRBD1 (5 bases). The CDR3 sequence is 15 residues long. Germline V gene data show CDR1 as SGHKS and CDR2 as YYEKEE (reference sequence). Trimming removed 0 bases at V and 9 bases at J, with 13 bases between. CDR3: CASSLARGDGSPLHF. CDR3 coding DNA: TGTGCCAGCAGCTTGGCAAGGGGTGACGGTTCACCCCTCCACTTT.

The chain carries TRBV15 and TRBJ2-1; 8 bases fit TRBD1. V gave up 1 base and J gave up 6 bases; unmatched junction bases: 11. Germline V gives CDR1 LNHNV, CDR2 YYDKDF (reference sequence). This CDR3 comprises 17 residues. Here the CDR3 reads CATSRVKTGDLGNEQFF. In DNA, the CDR3 is TGTGCCACCAGCAGAGTGAAGACAGGGGACTTGGGCAATGAGCAGTTCTTC.

This rearrangement joins TRBV4-1 to TRBJ2-1; D uncertain. This CDR3 is built from 15 residues. In germline, CDR1 is MGHRA, CDR2 YSYEKL. V gave up 0 bases and J gave up 3 bases, with 9 bases separating them. CDR3 residues: CASSQDHLIYNEQFF. CDR3 nucleotide sequence: TGCGCCAGCAGCCAAGATCACCTAATCTACAATGAGCAGTTCTTC.

The CDR3 DNA is TGTGCCAGCAGCCCCGCGGGACCGGGCTATGGCTACACCTTC. Encoded protein: CASSPAGPGYGYTF. V and J are TRBV7-2 and TRBJ1-2; D possibly corresponds to TRBD1 (5 bases). The germline CDR1 and CDR2 sequences are SGHTA and FQGNSA. Deletions cut 5 bases from V and 4 bases from J, with 14 bases between. CDR3 size: 14 residues.

This clone was counted between two and nine times. This rearrangement joins TRBV9 to TRBJ1-5; 7 bases line up with TRBD1. CDR1 is SGDLS, CDR2 YYNGEE, per germline. This CDR3 comprises 16 residues. The V gene end was trimmed by 0 bases and the J gene end by 4 bases; junction bases not matched to a gene: 7. CDR3 bases: TGTGCCAGCAGCGTAGGAGAGGGGGCAGGAAATCAGCCCCAGCATTTT. It codes for CASSVGEGAGNQPQHF.

The chain joins TRBV12-5 to TRBJ1-1, with D perhaps matching TRBD1 (5 bases). Germline CDR1 is LGHNT and CDR2 is FRNRAP. The CDR3 length is 13 residues. The V end was cut by 6 bases, the J end by 5 bases, with 13 bases between. The CDR3 loop reads CASGRGDLTEAFF. The CDR3 DNA is TGTGCTAGTGGCCGGGGGGACTTAACTGAAGCTTTCTTT.

The chain links TRBV5-1 to TRBJ1-1, with D perhaps matching TRBD1 (6 bases). CDR3 length equals 14 residues. Per germline, CDR1 SGHRS and CDR2 YFSETQ. V lost 5 bases to trimming and J lost 4 bases, with 15 bases between them. The CDR3 bases are TGCGCCAGCAGGGTGGGGGCCGGAAGCACTGAAGCTTTCTTT. Translating gives CASRVGAGSTEAFF.